This T cell receptor beta chain came from a study of preoperative IRX-2 immunotherapy in early breast cancer. Assay used: immunoSEQ multiplex PCR; TCRdb lists only in-frame clones, some missing. The profile shows thousands of clones, around 61% of them singletons. Treatment denoted: preoperative locoregional IRX-2 cytokine immunotherapy. This CDR3 region has 13 residues. Germline V lookup: CDR1 MDHEN, CDR2 SYDVKM. Trimming shortened V by 5 bases and J by 6 bases, and 12 bases separated the two germline ends. The specimen comprised tumor tissue, sampled before IRX-2 immunotherapy. The source of this sequence is a human donor with breast cancer. This rearrangement joins TRBV28 to TRBJ2-3; D unresolved. CDR3 protein: CASSRLQWDTQYF. In DNA, the CDR3 is TGTGCCAGCAGTCGGCTCCAATGGGATACGCAGTATTTT.